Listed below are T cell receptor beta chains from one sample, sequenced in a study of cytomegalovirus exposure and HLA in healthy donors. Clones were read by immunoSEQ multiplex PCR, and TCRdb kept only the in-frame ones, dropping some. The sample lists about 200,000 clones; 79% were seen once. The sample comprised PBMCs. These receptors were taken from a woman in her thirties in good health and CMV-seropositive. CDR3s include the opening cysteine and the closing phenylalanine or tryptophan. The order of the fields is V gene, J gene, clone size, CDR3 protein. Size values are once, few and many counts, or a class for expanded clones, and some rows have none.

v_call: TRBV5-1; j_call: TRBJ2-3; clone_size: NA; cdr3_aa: CASTMDRSTDTQYF
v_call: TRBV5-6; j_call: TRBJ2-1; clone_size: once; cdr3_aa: CASSLGSGRAADEQFF
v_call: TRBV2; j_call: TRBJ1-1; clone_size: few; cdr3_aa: CASSEGDSEAFF
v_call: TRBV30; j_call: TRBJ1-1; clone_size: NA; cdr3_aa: CAWMGVGNTEAFF
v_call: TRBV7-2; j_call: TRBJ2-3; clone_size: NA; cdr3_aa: CASNHRADTQYF
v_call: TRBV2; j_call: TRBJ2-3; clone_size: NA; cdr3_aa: CASSVSSFADTQYF
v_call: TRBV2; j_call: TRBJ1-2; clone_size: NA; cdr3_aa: CASSASPGQGDYGYTF
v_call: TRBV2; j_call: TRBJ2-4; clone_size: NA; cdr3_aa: CASSEYVGAKNIQYF
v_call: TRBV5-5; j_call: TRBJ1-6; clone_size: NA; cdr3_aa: CASSWEMGSPLHF
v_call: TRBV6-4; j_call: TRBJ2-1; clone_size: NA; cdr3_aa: CASSASAGDYNEQFF
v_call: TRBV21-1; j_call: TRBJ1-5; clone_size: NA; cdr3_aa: CASTPPGLSVNQPQHF
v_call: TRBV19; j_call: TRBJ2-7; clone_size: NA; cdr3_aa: CASSIGGGTYEQYF
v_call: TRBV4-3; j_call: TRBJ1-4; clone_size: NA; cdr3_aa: CASSPQGDRNEKLFF
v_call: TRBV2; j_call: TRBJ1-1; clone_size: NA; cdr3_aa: CASSEAWRKWWGTEAFF
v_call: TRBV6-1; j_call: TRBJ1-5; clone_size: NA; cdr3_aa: CASSDYSNQPQHF
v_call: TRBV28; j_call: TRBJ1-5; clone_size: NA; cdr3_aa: CASSFYNSNQPQHF
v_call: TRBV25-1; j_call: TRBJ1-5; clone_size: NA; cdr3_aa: CASSGGDRGSNQPQHF
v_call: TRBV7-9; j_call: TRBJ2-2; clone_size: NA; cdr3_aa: CASSMSGQGLRKGGELFF
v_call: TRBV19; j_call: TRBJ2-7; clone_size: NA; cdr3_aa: CASSPNLPGSYEQYF
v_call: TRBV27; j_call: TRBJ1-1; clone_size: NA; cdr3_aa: CASSFTTGGDAEAFF
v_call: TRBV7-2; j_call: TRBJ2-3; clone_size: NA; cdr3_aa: CASSFTRTDTQYF
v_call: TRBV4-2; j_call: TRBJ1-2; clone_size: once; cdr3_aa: CASSPAWRDRGRYGYTF
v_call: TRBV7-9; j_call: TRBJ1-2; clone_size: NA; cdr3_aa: CASSSATGSSNYGYTF
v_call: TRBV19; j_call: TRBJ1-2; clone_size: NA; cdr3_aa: CASSIGGRGQNYGYTF
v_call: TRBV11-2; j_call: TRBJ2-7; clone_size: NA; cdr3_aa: CASSLVRGSYEQYF
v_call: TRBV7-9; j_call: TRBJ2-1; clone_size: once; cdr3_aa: CASSPPTSGRSGEQFF
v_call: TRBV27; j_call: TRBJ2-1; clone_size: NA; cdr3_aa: CASSEYNEQFF